The 14 T cell receptor beta chains below come from one sample, sequenced in a study of regulatory T cells in long-lasting Graves disease. Construction of the TCR beta libraries employed iRepertoire HTBI primers in conjunction with Arm-PCR of CDR3 regions. MiXCR, run by TCRdb on the multiplex PCR reads, gives a single entry per CDR3 protein. The sample consists of over 300,000 distinct CDR3 sequences, about 14% of them appearing once. The time point is: newly diagnosed GD, antithyroid drugs for less than 3 months. PBMC-derived RNA was used for the TCR library. The sample was peripheral blood mononuclear cells (PBMCs), taken at new diagnosis, from a patient treated with antithyroid drugs. The receptors derive from a female donor with Graves disease.

This clonotype has a count of ten or more. The chain joins TRBV2 to TRBJ2-5, with 7 bases fitting TRBD2. This CDR3 is 14 amino acids long. The junction had 5 bases not matched to a gene; V was cut back by 6 bases and J by 1 base. CDR1 SNHLY and CDR2 FYNNEI come from the germline V gene. In nucleotides, the CDR3 is TGTGCCAGCAGAGCCGGGACTACCCAAGAGACCCAGTACTTC. Translated: CASRAGTTQETQYF.

This clonotype was found many times. V gene TRBV29-1 combines with J gene TRBJ2-5; 10 bases are shared with TRBD1. CDR1 and CDR2 from the germline V gene are SQVTM and ANQGSEA. V shed 6 bases, J shed 4 bases, and the junction held 5 bases outside the gene matches. This CDR3 contains 13 residues. The CDR3 DNA follows: TGCAGCGTGGCGACAGGGGGCGGAGAGACCCAGTACTTC. Translated: CSVATGGGETQYF.

The sample holds many counts of this clonotype. Lacking the conserved final phenylalanine or tryptophan, this CDR3 likely reflects a read error. The genes are TRBV10-3 and TRBJ1-2; D not resolved. The CDR3 runs 12 residues. V was cut by 7 bases and J by 8 bases, with 14 bases left in between. The germline V gene has CDR1 ENHRY and CDR2 SYGVKD. The CDR3 DNA reads TGTGCCATCAATAAAGGAGGGTACGGCTACACCCTC. Translated: CAINKGGYGYTL.

This clonotype was observed at least ten times. J is TRBJ2-4 and V is TRBV28; D is unresolved. Deletions cut 5 bases from V and 0 bases from J, with 11 bases between. Germline V gene sequence: CDR1 MDHEN, CDR2 SYDVKM. This CDR3 is 15 amino acids long. CDR3 loop: CASSNGFQAKNIQYF. The CDR3 coding sequence is TGTGCCAGCAGTAATGGGTTCCAAGCCAAAAACATTCAGTACTTC.

This clonotype has at least ten counts. This chain connects TRBV27 to TRBJ2-7, with 7 bases lining up with TRBD1. Per germline, CDR1 MNHEY and CDR2 SMNVEV (reference sequence). The CDR3 spans 13 residues. The trim removed 5 bases at V and 9 bases at J, leaving 10 bases unmatched. CDR3 region: CASSPGGSLGQYF. The DNA for the CDR3 is TGTGCCAGCAGTCCAGGGGGTTCCCTGGGGCAGTACTTC.

The sample holds many counts of this clonotype. The chain employs TRBV7-8 and TRBJ2-7; D assignment may be TRBD1 or TRBD2 (5 bases each). The CDR3 length is 17 residues. Trimming took 5 bases from V and 1 from J, leaving 21 bases between them. Per the germline V gene, CDR1 is SGHVS and CDR2 is FQNEAQ. DNA for the CDR3: TGTGCCAGCAGCCCCTCCCCCCGGGGCCTTAGTTCCTACGAGCAGTACTTC. This encodes CASSPSPRGLSSYEQYF. Based on the CDR3 plus reference TRBV7-8 and TRBJ2-7, the full variable domain is GAGVSQSPRYKVAKRGQDVALRCDPISGHVSLFWYQQALGQGPEFLTYFQNEAQLDKSGLPSDRFFAERPEGSVSTLKIQRTQQEDSAVYLCASSPSPRGLSSYEQYFGPGTRLTVT.

This clonotype was seen at least ten times. The J gene is TRBJ1-2, the V gene TRBV20-1; perhaps TRBD1 as D (5 bases). The CDR3 has 14 residues. Trimming took off 7 bases at V and 2 bases at J, with 17 bases between the two ends. Germline V CDR1 and CDR2: DFQATT, SNEGSKA (reference sequence). The CDR3 loop reads CSVPRGWGNYGYTF. The CDR3 region has the DNA TGCAGTGTCCCTCGGGGTTGGGGGAACTATGGCTACACCTTC.

V is TRBV7-9 and J is TRBJ2-5; 10 positions agree with TRBD2. Per germline, CDR1 SEHNR and CDR2 FQNEAQ (reference sequence). The CDR3 runs 17 residues. The trim removed 5 bases at V and 5 bases at J, leaving 14 bases unmatched. CDR3 sequence (DNA): TGTGCCAGCAGCGTCGGGACTAGCGCTTTAGAGGTCGAGACCCAGTACTTC. Amino acid sequence: CASSVGTSALEVETQYF.

This clonotype was detected many times. This chain joins TRBV29-1 and TRBJ1-2; D unresolved. This CDR3 is built from 15 residues. Between the trimmed V and J ends, which lost 6 bases and 5 bases, there was a span of 22 bases. Germline loops: CDR1 SQVTM, CDR2 ANQGSEA. The CDR3 spells CSVDTQRQGRYGYTF. The CDR3 DNA sequence: TGCAGCGTCGACACCCAGAGACAAGGGAGGTATGGCTACACCTTC.

This clonotype turned up a few times. The chain is built from TRBV5-5 and TRBJ1-2, with D hard to call. With 1 base removed from V and 0 bases from J, the gap between germline ends came to 13 bases. Germline values: CDR1 SGHKS, CDR2 YYEKEE (reference sequence). This CDR3 contains 16 residues. CDR3 region: CASSLIASAANYGYTF. For the CDR3, the DNA is TGTGCCAGCAGCTTGATAGCGTCAGCGGCTAACTATGGCTACACCTTC.

This clonotype was seen repeatedly, ten times or more. This chain links TRBV13 with TRBJ1-1; D gene unclear. The CDR3 contains 14 residues. CDR1 PRHDT and CDR2 FYEKMQ come from the germline V gene (reference sequence). Trimming took off 7 bases at V and 0 bases at J, with 12 bases between the two ends. The DNA of the CDR3 is TGTGCCAGCACCCTTCCGGGTATGAACACTGAAGCTTTCTTT. It is translated as CASTLPGMNTEAFF.

This clonotype was recorded many times. The V call is TRBV5-5, the J call TRBJ2-7; D remains ambiguous. Trimming removed 1 base from V and 2 bases from J, with 10 bases in between. Germline lookup yields CDR1 SGHKS and CDR2 YYEKEE (reference sequence). The CDR3 consists of 14 residues. CDR3 nucleotide sequence: TGTGCCAGCAGCTTGAGTATAGACACCTACGAGCAGTACTTC. Translating gives CASSLSIDTYEQYF.

This clonotype was detected many times. The V call is TRBV15, the J call TRBJ2-7; D remains unclear. This CDR3 has 14 amino acids. In germline, CDR1 is LNHNV, CDR2 YYDKDF (reference sequence). The V end was cut by 0 bases, the J end by 5 bases, with 11 bases between. Here the CDR3 reads CATSRDRFGHEQYF. The DNA for the CDR3 is TGTGCCACCAGCAGAGACAGATTTGGCCACGAGCAGTACTTC. Supplemented by reference TRBV15 and TRBJ2-7, the full variable domain reads DAMVIQNPRYQVTQFGKPVTLSCSQTLNHNVMYWYQQKSSQAPKLLFHYYDKDFNNEADTPDNFQSRRPNTSFCFLDIRSPGLGDTAMYLCATSRDRFGHEQYFGPGTRLTVT.

In its sample, this clonotype was seen many times. CDR3 loop: CSASNYGYTF. CDR3 nucleotides: TGCAGTGCTTCTAACTATGGCTACACCTTC. The chain has TRBV20-1 and TRBJ1-2; D ambiguous. With 5 bases removed from V and 0 bases from J, the gap between germline ends came to 1 base. The CDR3 covers 10 residues. The germline V gene encodes CDR1 DFQATT and CDR2 SNEGSKA (reference sequence).